The 25 T cell receptor beta chains below come from one sample, sequenced in a study of cytomegalovirus exposure and HLA in healthy donors. PCR involved 60 Vbeta and 13 Jbeta primers. TCRdb's table, derived via immunoSEQ multiplex PCR, lists solely in-frame clones and lacks some. The sample records about 98,000 clones, over 65% being singletons. The specimen was PBMCs. The receptors were gathered from a man aged 35 to 55 in good health and CMV-seronegative.

CDR3 region: CASSEGLAGGNEQYF. CDR3 DNA: TGTGCCAGCAGTGAAGGGCTAGCGGGGGGGAACGAGCAGTACTTC. The chain combines TRBV2 with TRBJ2-7; 12 bases align to TRBD2. This CDR3 contains 15 residues. With 1 base clipped from V and 5 bases from J, the junction kept 3 bases outside the gene matches. Germline V gene lookup returns CDR1 SNHLY and CDR2 FYNNEI.

The chain carries TRBV2 and TRBJ1-5, with 10 nucleotides matching TRBD1. This CDR3 region has 14 residues. V lost 4 bases, J lost 7 bases, and 4 bases stayed unmatched. CDR1 and CDR2 (germline): SNHLY, FYNNEI. The CDR3 DNA reads as TGTGCCAGCAGTGGAGGGACAGGGGAGCAGCCCCAGCATTTT. Translating it yields CASSGGTGEQPQHF. Together with reference TRBV2 and TRBJ1-5, the CDR3 gives the full variable domain: EPEVTQTPSHQVTQMGQEVILRCVPISNHLYFYWYRQILGQKVEFLVSFYNNEISEKSEIFDDQFSVERPDGSNFTLKIRSTKLEDSAMYFCASSGGTGEQPQHFGDGTRLSIL.

The V call is TRBV4-3, the J call TRBJ2-6; TRBD2 is a possible D gene (6 bases). The CDR3 is 17 amino acids. The V end lost 1 base, the J end lost 0 bases, and 10 bases lay between the germline ends. The germline gives CDR1 LGHNA, CDR2 YSLEER. In DNA form, the CDR3 reads TGCGCCAGCAGCCAAGGAGCGGGTTTCTCTGGGGCCAACGTCCTGACTTTC. Residues: CASSQGAGFSGANVLTF.

This chain uses TRBV7-2 with TRBJ2-7; the D gene is possibly TRBD2 (7 bases). This CDR3 comprises 15 residues. Germline CDR1 and CDR2: SGHTA and FQGNSA. Trimming stripped 0 bases from V and 5 bases from J, with 14 bases between. CDR3 sequence reads: CASSLATIGGHEQYF. As DNA, the CDR3 is TGTGCCAGCAGCTTAGCGACGATCGGGGGGCACGAGCAGTACTTC.

The chain recombines TRBV27 with TRBJ2-3; TRBD2 might be the D (5 bases). Germline CDR1 and CDR2: MNHEY and SMNVEV (reference sequence). The CDR3 has 14 residues. The V end lost 7 bases, the J end lost 1 base, and 12 bases lay between the germline ends. This chain's CDR3 is CASKVRRRTDTQYF. The CDR3 coding sequence is TGTGCCAGCAAGGTCCGGAGGCGCACAGATACGCAGTATTTT.

The V gene is TRBV15, the J gene TRBJ1-1; the D gene is possibly TRBD1 (6 bases). Germline V gene data show CDR1 as LNHNV and CDR2 as YYDKDF (reference sequence). This CDR3 is 15 amino acids long. The V and J ends lost 0 bases and 7 bases respectively, with 15 bases between them. In DNA, the CDR3 is TGTGCCACCAGCAGAGATGGGGGGGGCGAGGATGAAGCTTTCTTT. This translates into CATSRDGGGEDEAFF.

The rearrangement links TRBV19 to TRBJ1-1; D perhaps matches TRBD1 (5 bases). Per the germline V gene, CDR1 is LNHDA and CDR2 is SQIVND (reference sequence). The CDR3 consists of 13 residues. Trimming shortened V by 7 bases and J by 4 bases, and 13 bases separated the two germline ends. The CDR3 protein is CASIPWGGTEAFF. Written as DNA, the CDR3 is TGTGCCAGTATCCCGTGGGGGGGCACTGAAGCTTTCTTT.

V is TRBV4-1 and J is TRBJ2-2, with TRBD1 identical over 7 bases. The CDR3 is 17 amino acids. The germline V gene encodes CDR1 MGHRA and CDR2 YSYEKL. Unmatched junction bases numbered 12, after V lost 2 bases and J lost 6 bases. Here the CDR3 DNA reads TGCGCCAGCAGCCAACGTGCTACAGGGGCAGGGGCCGGGGAGCTGTTTTTT. Protein sequence: CASSQRATGAGAGELFF.

The table lists this clone with a few counts. The J gene is TRBJ2-7, the V gene TRBV5-1; 8 bases are shared with TRBD2. There are 17 residues in the CDR3. Trimming cost V 1 base and J 0 bases; bases outside gene matches: 9. The germline CDR1 and CDR2 sequences are SGHRS and YFSETQ. CDR3 amino acids: CASSLRLQRGSSYEQYF. Here the CDR3 DNA reads TGCGCCAGCAGCTTGCGTCTTCAGCGGGGGAGCTCCTACGAGCAGTACTTC.

In this sample, this clone turned up a few times. This chain links TRBV30 with TRBJ2-1; 13 bases fit TRBD2. Germline V CDR1 and CDR2: GTSNPN, SVGIG (reference sequence). The J segment lost 13 bases and the V segment lost 0 bases, leaving 6 bases of the junction unmatched. This CDR3 comprises 14 residues. The CDR3 sequence: CAWSVRLAGGLQFF. The DNA for the CDR3 is TGTGCCTGGAGTGTACGACTAGCGGGGGGCCTACAGTTCTTC.

This clone was seen a few times. The chain links TRBV10-3 to TRBJ2-1; 12 bases map to TRBD2. This CDR3 region has 14 residues. The V gene's germline CDR1 is ENHRY and CDR2 SYGVKD. Trimming took 6 bases from V and 5 from J; bases not matched to a gene: 2. CDR3 bases: TGTGCCATCAGAAGGACTAGCGGGGACAATGAGCAGTTCTTC. Amino acids: CAIRRTSGDNEQFF.

This sequence joins TRBV6-5 and TRBJ1-3; D perhaps matches TRBD1 (5 bases). Trimming pared 8 bases from V and 4 bases from J, leaving 18 bases between. Germline V gives CDR1 MNHEY, CDR2 SVGAGI. The CDR3 runs 15 residues. CDR3 loop: CASSRGGTGGNTIYF. The CDR3 nucleotides are TGTGCCAGCTCTCGGGGGGGGACGGGGGGAAACACCATATATTTT.

This clone was counted once. The chain uses TRBV2 and TRBJ2-5, with D perhaps TRBD2 (6 bases). Germline lookup yields CDR1 SNHLY and CDR2 FYNNEI. V gave up 7 bases and J gave up 2 bases, with 20 bases separating them. CDR3 length: 16 amino acids. The DNA for the CDR3 is TGTGCCAGCATCCGAGGACTTAGCGGCTCTCAAGAGACCCAGTACTTC. This codes for CASIRGLSGSQETQYF.

This clone is a singleton in its sample. The conserved phenylalanine or tryptophan normally closing the CDR3 is absent here, so this likely arose from a read error. V is TRBV9 and J is TRBJ1-2, with 8 bases matching TRBD1. Unmatched junction bases numbered 17, after V lost 1 base and J lost 3 bases. The length of the CDR3 is 19 residues. Germline V CDR1 and CDR2: SGDLS, YYNGEE. The chain's CDR3 is CASSVRDPGQGVSDYGYTI. The CDR3 nucleotides read TGTGCCAGCAGCGTAAGAGATCCAGGACAGGGAGTTTCAGACTATGGCTACACCATC.

V usage is TRBV6-1 and J usage is TRBJ2-7; D possibly corresponds to TRBD1 (5 bases). Trimming took off 2 bases at V and 1 base at J, with 9 bases between the two ends. Germline V gene sequence: CDR1 MNHNS, CDR2 SASEGT. The CDR3 is 14 amino acids. The CDR3: CASSERAGSYEQYF. The CDR3, as DNA: TGTGCCAGCAGTGAACGGGCAGGGTCCTACGAGCAGTACTTC.

In this sample, this clone turned up once. The chain employs TRBV4-3 and TRBJ2-7, with 11 bases lining up with TRBD2. CDR1 is LGHNA and CDR2 is YSLEER in the germline V gene. V shed 3 bases and J 3 bases; nucleotides not matched to a gene: 4. The CDR3 is made up of 15 amino acids. The CDR3 region is CASSQGLAVYYEQYF. The CDR3 bases are TGCGCCAGCAGCCAGGGACTAGCGGTGTACTACGAGCAGTACTTC.

The count of this clone is one. This chain connects TRBV30 to TRBJ1-1; D unclear. The germline V gene has CDR1 GTSNPN and CDR2 SVGIG (reference sequence). V shed 4 bases and J shed 0 bases, with 12 bases lying between them. The CDR3 is 14 residues long. The CDR3 is CAWTPLSLNTEAFF. CDR3 nucleotide sequence: TGTGCCTGGACCCCATTGAGCTTGAACACTGAAGCTTTCTTT.

The chain couples TRBV9 to TRBJ1-2; possible D gene TRBD1, 6 bases. Germline V lookup: CDR1 SGDLS, CDR2 YYNGEE. The CDR3 is 15 amino acids. With 3 bases removed from V and 3 bases from J, the gap between germline ends came to 15 bases. The CDR3 bases are TGTGCCAGCAGCGAGGGGAGGGAGGGGGACTATGGCTACACCTTC. Translated, it gives CASSEGREGDYGYTF.

CDR3: CASSASRLAGEQYF. CDR3 sequence (DNA): TGTGCCAGCAGTGCCAGCCGACTAGCGGGGGAGCAGTACTTC. The chain couples TRBV6-1 to TRBJ2-7, with TRBD2 identical over 11 bases. Trimming took 4 bases from V and 7 from J; bases not matched to a gene: 6. The CDR3 is made up of 14 amino acids. Germline V gene sequence: CDR1 MNHNS, CDR2 SASEGT.

The V and J genes are TRBV6-5 and TRBJ1-1; D is unclear. Germline CDR1 is MNHEY and CDR2 is SVGAGI. The CDR3 runs to 14 residues. The V gene lost 0 bases and the J gene lost 10 bases, with 15 bases spanning the gap. CDR3 coding DNA: TGTGCCAGCAGTTACTCACCGCCGGGTCTGAGAGCTTTCTTT. Translation gives CASSYSPPGLRAFF.

V and J are TRBV5-1 and TRBJ1-1, with 9 bases that match TRBD1. This CDR3 region has 14 residues. After removal of 3 bases from V and 1 base from J, the junction contained 1 base not matched to a gene. Germline-derived CDR1 and CDR2 are SGHRS and YFSETQ. In nucleotides, the CDR3 is TGCGCCAGCAGCTCGACAGGGGGGAACACTGAAGCTTTCTTT. This gives the protein CASSSTGGNTEAFF.

The chain has TRBV27 and TRBJ2-3, with TRBD1 matching 11 bases. Looked up from germline, CDR1 is MNHEY and CDR2 is SMNVEV (reference sequence). The ends lost 2 bases at V and 1 base at J; junction bases unmatched: 14. This CDR3 has 20 residues. CDR3 amino acids: CASSLTGTGGVVVGTDTQYF. Here the CDR3 DNA reads TGTGCCAGCAGTTTAACAGGGACAGGGGGTGTCGTCGTGGGCACAGATACGCAGTATTTT.

The J gene is TRBJ2-2, the V gene TRBV6-4; D is undetermined. CDR3 length equals 14 residues. Germline-derived CDR1 and CDR2 are MRHNA and SNTAGT. The ends were cut back, 3 bases at V and 6 bases at J, with 11 bases in the middle. The CDR3 DNA reads TGTGCCAGCAGTGATCGTAGTTTTTCCGGGGAGCTGTTTTTT. This encodes CASSDRSFSGELFF.

The genes are TRBV4-3 and TRBJ1-4, with D unclear. The CDR3 consists of 17 residues. CDR1 and CDR2 from the germline V gene are LGHNA and YSLEER. V lost 0 bases, J lost 8 bases, and 19 bases lay in between. CDR3 region: CASSQESPTHGGEKLFF. The CDR3 nucleotides are TGCGCCAGCAGCCAAGAATCACCGACTCACGGCGGGGAAAAACTGTTTTTT.

The chain uses TRBV7-8 and TRBJ2-7; tentatively, D is TRBD2 (7 bases). V gave up 1 base and J gave up 6 bases, with 19 bases separating them. The CDR3 contains 16 residues. Germline V gene lookup returns CDR1 SGHVS and CDR2 FQNEAQ. CDR3 in DNA: TGTGCCAGCAGCTTAGGGGGTAGGGGGGGGTGGGGCGAGCAGTACTTC. As protein: CASSLGGRGGWGEQYF.